This T cell receptor beta chain was found in a study of cytomegalovirus exposure and HLA in healthy donors. Trimming cost V 8 bases and J 3 bases, with 17 bases left between them. The germline CDR1 and CDR2 sequences are MNHNS and SASEGT. The CDR3 contains 15 residues. Whole-study results and caveats: Some V segments, TRBV6-2 and TRBV6-3 among them, were indistinguishable and were therefore excluded. Reportedly, cytomegalovirus status was diagnosed with high sensitivity and specificity. Investigators reported around 150 TCR beta chains as tied to cytomegalovirus.

Turning to this clone: Its target is unknown. The CDR3 ends on some other residue instead of the conserved phenylalanine or tryptophan, so this is likely a read error.

Amplification used 60 Vbeta primers and 13 Jbeta primers. Some clones are missing from TCRdb's copy, which holds only in-frame ones; the method was immunoSEQ multiplex PCR. This repertoire shows about 200,000 clones, 60% to 80% found once; its top ten account for about 3.8%. This clonotype originated in a male donor in good health and CMV-seronegative. The sample was PBMCs. V and J are TRBV6-1 and TRBJ2-4; possibly TRBD2 for D (6 bases). The CDR3 nucleotides are TGTGCCAGCGGAACCCGCGGGGCAGGCAAAAACATTCAGTACCTC. This sequence encodes CASGTRGAGKNIQYL.